These 23 T cell receptor beta chains share one sample of origin, sequenced in a study of sequential checkpoint blockade in melanoma. Method: immunoSEQ multiplex PCR; TCRdb's copy keeps in-frame clones and lacks some. The sample yields 25,000 to 35,000 clones, approximately 86% seen once. Specified treatment: randomized to nivolumab then ipilimumab (arm A) or the reverse (arm B). This specimen consisted of CD8+ T cells sorted from blood (inferred from file names), obtained from a patient given nivolumab and ipilimumab in sequence. These receptors originate from a human donor with melanoma.

This chain links TRBV6-1 with TRBJ2-3; maybe TRBD2 (6 bases). The CDR3 consists of 15 residues. Trimming removed 6 bases from V and 5 bases from J, with 18 bases in between. Germline assignment: CDR1 MNHNS and CDR2 SASEGT. CDR3: CASSHYGGGQDTQYF. CDR3 nucleotide sequence: TGTGCCAGCAGCCACTACGGGGGAGGCCAAGATACGCAGTATTTT.

This clone has just a few counts. Because the CDR3's place on the DNA is in doubt, the DNA is left out and the CDR3 is given as listed by TCRdb. The chain is built from TRBV28 and TRBJ2-3; the table's D call, TRBD2, was not checked against the DNA. The CDR3 length equals 14 residues, ends included. Germline lookup yields CDR1 MDHEN and CDR2 SYDVKM. The CDR3 protein is CASSSSGETDTQYF.

This clone is medium-sized (0.01 to 0.1%) by share. The chain employs TRBV4-2 and TRBJ2-7, with D unclear. Germline V CDR1 and CDR2: LGHNA, YNFKEQ. Trimming took 0 bases from V and 3 from J, leaving 6 bases between them. CDR3 length equals 13 residues. The CDR3: CASSQESVYEQYF. The CDR3, as DNA: TGTGCCAGCAGCCAAGAATCAGTCTACGAGCAGTACTTC.

This CDR3 reads CASNPRGRVDTGELFF. DNA of the CDR3: TGTGCCAGCAATCCTAGGGGTCGGGTTGACACCGGGGAGCTGTTTTTT. J is TRBJ2-2 and V is TRBV9; tentatively, D is TRBD1 (5 bases). V was shortened by 6 bases and J by 3 bases, with 18 bases between the two germline ends. The CDR3 is 16 residues long. Germline V gene data show CDR1 as SGDLS and CDR2 as YYNGEE. Full variable domain (remainder filled in from reference TRBV9 and TRBJ2-2): DSGVTQTPKHLITATGQRVTLRCSPRSGDLSVYWYQQSLDQGLQFLIQYYNGEERAKGNILERFSAQQFPDLHSELNLSSLELGDSALYFCASNPRGRVDTGELFFGEGSRLTVL.

The V call is TRBV27, the J call TRBJ1-1, with 7 bases fitting TRBD1. Trimming removed 0 bases from V and 0 bases from J; junction bases left unmatched: 1. Germline CDR1 is MNHEY and CDR2 is SMNVEV (reference sequence). The CDR3 spans 15 residues. CDR3 loop: CASSLSQGVNTEAFF. In nucleotides, the CDR3 is TGTGCCAGCAGTTTATCGCAGGGGGTGAACACTGAAGCTTTCTTT.

The rearrangement links TRBV9 to TRBJ2-2, with 10 bases lining up with TRBD2. Per the germline V gene, CDR1 is SGDLS and CDR2 is YYNGEE. CDR3 length: 17 residues. With V trimmed by 7 bases and J by 2 bases, 11 bases remained unmatched. The CDR3 loop is CASASPSGGPNTGELFF. DNA for the CDR3: TGTGCCAGCGCCTCCCCTAGCGGGGGCCCCAACACCGGGGAGCTGTTTTTT. Looking up the rest from reference TRBV9 and TRBJ2-2 gives the full variable domain: DSGVTQTPKHLITATGQRVTLRCSPRSGDLSVYWYQQSLDQGLQFLIQYYNGEERAKGNILERFSAQQFPDLHSELNLSSLELGDSALYFCASASPSGGPNTGELFFGEGSRLTVL.

The chain links TRBV28 to TRBJ2-7, with 7 bases identical to TRBD2. Germline lookup yields CDR1 MDHEN and CDR2 SYDVKM. Trimming removed 5 bases from V and 3 bases from J; junction bases left unmatched: 7. The CDR3 loop spans 14 amino acids. The CDR3 loop reads CASSPRGWVYEQYF. The CDR3 DNA reads as TGTGCCAGCAGTCCGCGGGGGTGGGTCTACGAGCAGTACTTC.

This chain links TRBV28 with TRBJ2-5; TRBD1 matches 8 bases. J was trimmed by 5 bases and V by 10 bases; bases with no gene match: 6. Germline V gives CDR1 MDHEN, CDR2 SYDVKM. The CDR3 length is 12 residues. The CDR3 is CATQGGGETQYF. The CDR3 region has the DNA TGTGCCACACAGGGGGGCGGGGAGACCCAGTACTTC.

This chain joins TRBV27 and TRBJ2-7, with a weak D call TRBD2 (6 bases). Germline-derived CDR1 and CDR2 are MNHEY and SMNVEV (reference sequence). The CDR3 runs to 16 residues. V was cut by 5 bases and J by 0 bases, with 17 bases left in between. The DNA for the CDR3 is TGTGCCAGCAGTCCCTCGGTGGGAGGTACCTCCTACGAGCAGTACTTC. Its translation: CASSPSVGGTSYEQYF.

V and J are TRBV6-4 and TRBJ1-6; possibly TRBD1 for D (5 bases). The V end lost 2 bases, the J end lost 10 bases, and 12 bases lay between the germline ends. The CDR3 runs to 14 residues. CDR1 MRHNA and CDR2 SNTAGT come from the germline V gene. The CDR3 loop is CASSDGRGQSPLHF. Here the CDR3 DNA reads TGTGCCAGCAGTGACGGAAGGGGTCAGTCACCCCTCCACTTT.

The chain recombines TRBV2 with TRBJ2-7; TRBD1 matches 11 bases. The CDR3 extends over 14 amino acids. The germline V gene has CDR1 SNHLY and CDR2 FYNNEI. Unmatched junction bases numbered 7, after V lost 5 bases and J lost 7 bases. The CDR3 is CASSTGTGGGEQYF. DNA for the CDR3: TGTGCCAGCAGTACCGGGACAGGGGGTGGGGAGCAGTACTTC.

In DNA, the CDR3 is TGCGCCAGCAGCCAAGGGGCAGGGACTCCCTACGAGCAGTACTTC. This codes for CASSQGAGTPYEQYF. This chain joins TRBV4-3 and TRBJ2-7, with D maybe TRBD2 (6 bases). The CDR3 contains 15 residues. CDR1 LGHNA and CDR2 YSLEER come from the germline V gene. V shed 1 base and J shed 2 bases, with 12 bases lying between them.

The chain recombines TRBV28 with TRBJ2-5; the D gene is possibly TRBD2 (6 bases). CDR3 size: 18 residues. Per germline, CDR1 MDHEN and CDR2 SYDVKM. V dropped 3 bases and J dropped 3 bases, with 23 bases sitting between them. This CDR3 is CASSFGWRRDRWEETQYF. As DNA, the CDR3 is TGTGCCAGCAGTTTTGGTTGGAGGAGGGACCGATGGGAAGAGACCCAGTACTTC. The full variable domain, in which reference TRBV28 and TRBJ2-5 provide the parts outside the CDR3, is DVKVTQSSRYLVKRTGEKVFLECVQDMDHENMFWYRQDPGLGLRLIYFSYDVKMKEKGDIPEGYSVSREKKERFSLILESASTNQTSMYLCASSFGWRRDRWEETQYFGPGTRLLVL.

The gene calls are TRBV7-9 and TRBJ2-7; a possible D gene is TRBD1 (5 bases). The V gene's germline CDR1 is SEHNR and CDR2 FQNEAQ (reference sequence). Trimming left V 1 base short and J 3 bases short, with 10 bases between. This CDR3 region has 14 residues. Here the CDR3 DNA reads TGTGCCAGCAGCTTAGGGACAACGTACTACGAGCAGTACTTC. Translating it yields CASSLGTTYYEQYF.

This sequence joins TRBV5-1 and TRBJ2-1; a possible D gene is TRBD1 (5 bases). There are 16 residues in the CDR3. The germline gives CDR1 SGHRS, CDR2 YFSETQ. Trimming removed 0 bases at V and 0 bases at J, with 10 bases between. The CDR3 bases are TGCGCCAGCAGCTTGGAGGGGATCCCCTCCTACAATGAGCAGTTCTTC. Translating it yields CASSLEGIPSYNEQFF.

J is TRBJ2-7 and V is TRBV27; tentatively, D is TRBD2 (5 bases). This CDR3 spans 14 amino acids. From germline, CDR1 is MNHEY and CDR2 SMNVEV (reference sequence). V shed 2 bases and J shed 4 bases, with 12 bases lying between them. CDR3 amino acids: CASSLMGAAYEQYF. CDR3 nucleotide sequence: TGTGCCAGCAGTTTAATGGGAGCAGCTTACGAGCAGTACTTC.

The chain has TRBV27 and TRBJ2-3; D is uncertain. The V gene's germline CDR1 is MNHEY and CDR2 SMNVEV (reference sequence). This CDR3 has 12 amino acids. V dropped 10 bases and J dropped 0 bases, with 8 bases sitting between them. DNA of the CDR3: TGTGCCACCTACTCTAGCACAGATACGCAGTATTTT. As protein: CATYSSTDTQYF.

This sequence joins TRBV28 and TRBJ1-1; D unclear. The germline V and J ends were trimmed by 2 bases and 5 bases, with 15 bases remaining between them. This CDR3 region has 15 residues. Germline CDR1 is MDHEN and CDR2 is SYDVKM. DNA of the CDR3: TGTGCCAGCAGTTTAGGGCTTGCAGTGGAAACTGAAGCTTTCTTT. Amino acids: CASSLGLAVETEAFF.

In its sample, this clone was seen a few times. V gene TRBV14 combines with J gene TRBJ2-7, with D uncertain. This CDR3 is built from 16 residues. V lost 0 bases, J lost 4 bases, and 16 bases lay in between. Germline loops: CDR1 SGHDN, CDR2 FVKESK. This CDR3 is CASSQDRVVGGYEQYF. For the CDR3, the DNA is TGTGCCAGCAGCCAAGACCGGGTTGTCGGTGGTTACGAGCAGTACTTC.

The genes are TRBV7-9 and TRBJ2-7; TRBD1 agrees at 8 bases. V was clipped by 5 bases and J by 3 bases; unmatched bases: 3. This CDR3 comprises 13 residues. CDR1 is SEHNR, CDR2 FQNEAQ, per germline (reference sequence). CDR3 nucleotides: TGTGCCAGCAGCCCTACAGGGGGCTACGAGCAGTACTTC. This gives the protein CASSPTGGYEQYF.

Only a few counts were recorded for this clone. The chain recombines TRBV6-4 with TRBJ2-1; D is possibly TRBD2 (6 bases). This CDR3 comprises 14 residues. V lost 5 bases, J lost 4 bases, and 12 bases lay in between. Germline V lookup: CDR1 MRHNA, CDR2 SNTAGT. Here the CDR3 reads CASSRLAEYNEQFF. The CDR3 DNA reads TGTGCCAGCAGTAGATTAGCGGAGTACAATGAGCAGTTCTTC.

The chain joins TRBV9 to TRBJ1-3; D gene uncertain. Germline-derived CDR1 and CDR2 are SGDLS and YYNGEE. Trimming cost V 4 bases and J 9 bases, with 11 bases left between them. CDR3 size: 12 residues. CDR3 nucleotides: TGTGCCAGCAGCCCGGACTCTCTCACCATATATTTT. Protein product: CASSPDSLTIYF.

The chain is built from TRBV29-1 and TRBJ2-7; D not certain. Germline V CDR1 and CDR2: SQVTM, ANQGSEA. The CDR3 loop spans 16 amino acids. Trimming removed 1 base at V and 4 bases at J, with 20 bases between. CDR3 sequence: CSVEGLVDLQPYEQYF. CDR3 DNA: TGCAGCGTTGAAGGACTTGTTGACCTTCAACCGTACGAGCAGTACTTC.